These 29 T cell receptor beta chains came from one sample sequenced in a study of shared clonotypes between healthy human individuals. Using immunoSEQ multiplex PCR, the repertoire was profiled, and TCRdb retains in-frame clones only, with some absent. The table records more than 400,000 clones, around 73% of them present only once. Sample: PBMCs. The receptors were sampled from a woman between 40 and 50 years old in good health. Some clones in this sample may be carry-over from other donors' samples.

This clone appeared once. The genes are TRBV27 and TRBJ2-1, with a weak D call TRBD2 (6 bases). CDR1 is MNHEY, CDR2 SMNVEV, per germline (reference sequence). V lost 6 bases to trimming and J lost 8 bases, with 14 bases between them. CDR3 length: 13 residues. This CDR3 reads CASSTGLSDEQFF. The CDR3 DNA follows: TGTGCCAGCAGCACGGGACTCTCAGATGAGCAGTTCTTC.

CDR3 in amino acids: CASSSSWTGTLNTEAFF. The DNA of the CDR3 is TGCGCCAGCAGCTCCTCGTGGACAGGGACCTTGAACACTGAAGCTTTCTTT. The chain has TRBV5-1 and TRBJ1-1; 8 nucleotides align to TRBD1. The CDR3 loop spans 17 amino acids. Germline CDR1 is SGHRS and CDR2 is YFSETQ. Trimming cost V 3 bases and J 0 bases; bases outside gene matches: 10.

The rearrangement links TRBV7-2 to TRBJ2-3; D possibly matches TRBD1 or TRBD2 (5 bases each). The V end lost 1 base, the J end lost 5 bases, and 7 bases lay between the germline ends. Per the germline V gene, CDR1 is SGHTA and CDR2 is FQGNSA. The CDR3 covers 13 residues. CDR3 DNA sequence: TGTGCCAGCAGCTTAGGGGGACGAGATACGCAGTATTTT. This encodes CASSLGGRDTQYF.

This clone was counted once. V gene TRBV6-1 combines with J gene TRBJ2-7, with D tentatively TRBD2 (5 bases). CDR3 length equals 15 residues. Deletions cut 5 bases from V and 0 bases from J, with 14 bases between. Looked up from germline, CDR1 is MNHNS and CDR2 is SASEGT. CDR3 bases: TGTGCCAGCAGTAACAGTCGGGGAAGCTCCTACGAGCAGTACTTC. Encoded protein: CASSNSRGSSYEQYF.

The chain is built from TRBV30 and TRBJ2-2, with unresolved D. The length of the CDR3 is 15 residues. Germline V gene data show CDR1 as GTSNPN and CDR2 as SVGIG (reference sequence). V lost 3 bases and J lost 8, with 19 bases in between. The CDR3 here is CAWSPRASPRGELFF. DNA of the CDR3: TGTGCCTGGAGCCCTAGGGCTAGTCCCAGGGGGGAGCTGTTTTTT. Variable domain in full (rest from reference TRBV30 and TRBJ2-2): SQTIHQWPATLVQPVGSPLSLECTVEGTSNPNLYWYRQAAGRGLQLLFYSVGIGQISSEVPQNLSASRPQDRQFILSSKKLLLSDSGFYLCAWSPRASPRGELFFGEGSRLTVL.

The chain couples TRBV4-1 to TRBJ2-7; 7 bases agree with TRBD1. This CDR3 spans 14 amino acids. J was trimmed by 2 bases and V by 0 bases; bases with no gene match: 1. Germline assignment: CDR1 MGHRA and CDR2 YSYEKL. The CDR3 region is CASSQETGTYEQYF. In DNA, the CDR3 is TGCGCCAGCAGCCAAGAGACAGGGACCTACGAGCAGTACTTC.

A remark on this clone: The identical CDR3 is also encoded by other nucleotide sequences in the sample. The rearrangement uses TRBV7-2 and TRBJ2-7; the D gene is possibly TRBD2 (6 bases). The germline V gene encodes CDR1 SGHTA and CDR2 FQGNSA. V lost 0 bases and J lost 6, with 9 bases in between. This CDR3 comprises 13 residues. The CDR3: CASSLAGGVEQYF. DNA for the CDR3: TGTGCCAGCAGCTTAGCGGGAGGTGTCGAGCAGTACTTC.

This chain joins TRBV28 and TRBJ2-1; no clear D. CDR3 length: 12 amino acids. In germline, CDR1 is MDHEN, CDR2 SYDVKM. Trimming took 2 bases from V and 8 from J, leaving 7 bases between them. CDR3 amino acids: CASSLRPYEQFF. The CDR3 DNA sequence: TGTGCCAGCAGTTTAAGGCCGTATGAGCAGTTCTTC.

V and J are TRBV5-6 and TRBJ1-4; TRBD1 might be the D (5 bases). V lost 2 bases to trimming and J lost 6 bases, with 11 bases between them. The CDR3 extends over 14 amino acids. Germline V CDR1 and CDR2: SGHDT, YYEEEE. This CDR3 is CASSFGGHYEKLFF. Here the CDR3 DNA reads TGTGCCAGCAGCTTTGGCGGACATTATGAAAAACTGTTTTTT.

Remarks on this clone: One end of the junction fails to match germline, which may point to a read error. V gene TRBV7-7 combines with J gene TRBJ2-2; D might be TRBD1 (6 bases). This CDR3 has 13 residues. CDR1 and CDR2 from the germline V gene are SSHAT and FNYEAQ (reference sequence). In DNA form, the CDR3 reads TGTGCTAGCAGCCAAACAGGGACCGGGGAGCTGTTTTTT. It encodes CASSQTGTGELFF.

V is TRBV27 and J is TRBJ2-1; 7 bases are shared with TRBD2. Trimming removed 4 bases from V and 2 bases from J; junction bases left unmatched: 11. The CDR3 covers 17 residues. CDR1 and CDR2 from the germline V gene are MNHEY and SMNVEV (reference sequence). This chain's CDR3 is CASSSDPIAGTYNEQFF. The CDR3 DNA reads as TGTGCCAGCAGTTCCGACCCGATAGCGGGTACCTACAATGAGCAGTTCTTC.

The chain is built from TRBV6-5 and TRBJ2-3; 9 nucleotides agree with TRBD1. The CDR3 runs to 14 residues. The trim removed 7 bases at V and 4 bases at J, leaving 6 bases unmatched. Germline CDR1 MNHEY, CDR2 SVGAGI. This chain's CDR3 is CASTPTGGSDTQYF. The CDR3 DNA reads TGTGCCAGCACCCCGACAGGGGGGTCAGATACGCAGTATTTT.

In its sample, this clone was seen a few times. DNA for the CDR3: TGTGCCTGGAGTACGGGACAGGTCGGTGCTTTCTTT. Its translation: CAWSTGQVGAFF. The chain couples TRBV30 to TRBJ1-1; 8 bases are a match to TRBD1. Germline V lookup: CDR1 GTSNPN, CDR2 SVGIG (reference sequence). The CDR3 is 12 residues long. V dropped 2 bases and J dropped 11; count of bases not matched to a gene: 7.

The J gene is TRBJ2-3, the V gene TRBV6-1; TRBD2 agrees at 7 bases. The germline V gene has CDR1 MNHNS and CDR2 SASEGT. V gave up 10 bases and J gave up 0 bases; unmatched junction bases: 7. The CDR3 runs to 14 residues. The CDR3 DNA reads TGTGCCACCGGAAGACTAGCCAGCACAGATACGCAGTATTTT. Residues: CATGRLASTDTQYF.

The rearrangement uses TRBV5-6 and TRBJ2-2; maybe TRBD2 (6 bases). Deletions cut 4 bases from V and 7 bases from J, with 14 bases between. This CDR3 has 14 amino acids. Looked up from germline, CDR1 is SGHDT and CDR2 is YYEEEE. The CDR3 DNA is TGTGCCAGCAGCGGGGGGATTGGCTACGGGGAGCTGTTTTTT. This codes for CASSGGIGYGELFF.

As for this clone: Other DNA sequences from this sample encode an identical CDR3 as well. The chain combines TRBV7-9 with TRBJ1-3, with D uncertain. This CDR3 is built from 15 residues. Germline V lookup: CDR1 SEHNR, CDR2 FQNEAQ (reference sequence). Trimming stripped 6 bases from V and 0 bases from J, with 12 bases between. The CDR3 here is CASSIDGLSGNTIYF. CDR3 nucleotide sequence: TGTGCCAGCAGTATTGACGGCCTCTCTGGAAACACCATATATTTT. Drawing the rest from reference TRBV7-9 and TRBJ1-3, the complete variable domain is DTGVSQNPRHKITKRGQNVTFRCDPISEHNRLYWYRQTLGQGPEFLTYFQNEAQLEKSRLLSDRFSAERPKGSFSTLEIQRTEQGDSAMYLCASSIDGLSGNTIYFGEGSWLTVV.

This clone has just a few counts. The chain employs TRBV2 and TRBJ1-3; D uncertain. This CDR3 region has 14 residues. Germline loops: CDR1 SNHLY, CDR2 FYNNEI. V gave up 10 bases and J gave up 0 bases, with 13 bases separating them. The CDR3 region has the DNA TGTGCCACCGTGGACCCAAACTCTGGAAACACCATATATTTT. Translated, it gives CATVDPNSGNTIYF. The complete variable domain, with remaining parts taken from reference TRBV2 and TRBJ1-3, reads EPEVTQTPSHQVTQMGQEVILRCVPISNHLYFYWYRQILGQKVEFLVSFYNNEISEKSEIFDDQFSVERPDGSNFTLKIRSTKLEDSAMYFCATVDPNSGNTIYFGEGSWLTVV.

This chain uses TRBV7-9 with TRBJ1-1; D uncertain. The germline gives CDR1 SEHNR, CDR2 FQNEAQ (reference sequence). V gave up 2 bases and J gave up 4 bases, with 11 bases separating them. This CDR3 is built from 14 residues. CDR3 nucleotide sequence: TGTGCCAGCAGCTTACTCTCGGGTTTCACTGAAGCTTTCTTT. It encodes CASSLLSGFTEAFF. Looking up the rest from reference TRBV7-9 and TRBJ1-1 gives the full variable domain: DTGVSQNPRHKITKRGQNVTFRCDPISEHNRLYWYRQTLGQGPEFLTYFQNEAQLEKSRLLSDRFSAERPKGSFSTLEIQRTEQGDSAMYLCASSLLSGFTEAFFGQGTRLTVV.

This sequence joins TRBV27 and TRBJ2-7, with TRBD2 matching 12 bases. Losses at the gene ends were 2 bases for V and 8 bases for J; bases not matched to a gene: 4. The CDR3 covers 14 residues. CDR1 is MNHEY and CDR2 is SMNVEV in the germline V gene (reference sequence). This chain's CDR3 is CASSLTLAGGKQYF. The CDR3 DNA is TGTGCCAGCAGTTTAACGCTAGCGGGAGGGAAGCAGTACTTC.

Details on this clone: It is likely a read error: a sequence one base away is far more abundant. The sample contains more than one DNA sequence encoding this CDR3. This chain uses TRBV2 with TRBJ1-2, with 11 bases identical to TRBD1. The germline V gene has CDR1 SNHLY and CDR2 FYNNEI. The CDR3 is 17 residues long. The CDR3 region is CASSEFGTGGSSYGYTF. The CDR3 coding sequence is TGCGCCAGCAGTGAGTTTGGGACAGGGGGATCGAGTTATGGCTACACCTTC. The full variable domain, with the rest looked up from reference TRBV2 and TRBJ1-2, is EPEVTQTPSHQVTQMGQEVILRCVPISNHLYFYWYRQILGQKVEFLVSFYNNEISEKSEIFDDQFSVERPDGSNFTLKIRSTKLEDSAMYFCASSEFGTGGSSYGYTFGSGTRLTVV.

The rearrangement uses TRBV10-3 and TRBJ1-1, with D perhaps matching TRBD1 (5 bases). The V gene's germline CDR1 is ENHRY and CDR2 SYGVKD. This CDR3 spans 15 amino acids. Trimming took off 0 bases at V and 5 bases at J, with 13 bases between the two ends. The CDR3 region is CAISESGLRGTEAFF. The CDR3 region has the DNA TGTGCCATCAGTGAGTCGGGACTAAGAGGAACTGAAGCTTTCTTT.

J is TRBJ2-7 and V is TRBV4-1; D uncertain. CDR1 and CDR2 (germline): MGHRA, YSYEKL. The CDR3 is 13 amino acids. The V end lost 1 base, the J end lost 4 bases, and 8 bases lay between the germline ends. CDR3: CASSQAVGYEQYF. The CDR3, as DNA: TGCGCCAGCAGCCAAGCAGTGGGGTACGAGCAGTACTTC.

The V and J genes are TRBV7-2 and TRBJ2-5, with 8 bases matching TRBD2. CDR1 is SGHTA and CDR2 is FQGNSA in the germline V gene. V gave up 1 base and J gave up 2 bases; unmatched junction bases: 3. CDR3 size: 15 residues. The CDR3 protein is CASSLGLALQETQYF. CDR3 nucleotide sequence: TGTGCCAGCAGCTTAGGACTAGCGTTACAAGAGACCCAGTACTTC. Filled out from reference TRBV7-2 and TRBJ2-5, the complete variable domain reads GAGVSQSPSNKVTEKGKDVELRCDPISGHTALYWYRQSLGQGLEFLIYFQGNSAPDKSGLPSDRFSAERTGGSVSTLTIQRTQQEDSAVYLCASSLGLALQETQYFGPGTRLLVL.

With respect to this clone: This probably arose from a read error, given a far larger clone one base away. This rearrangement joins TRBV9 to TRBJ2-2; 8 bases line up with TRBD2. The V segment lost 4 bases and the J segment 6 bases; nucleotides outside the gene matches: 11. Germline V gene data show CDR1 as SGDLS and CDR2 as YYNGEE. The CDR3 consists of 16 residues. CDR3 region: CASSIAAGGYAGELFF. CDR3 DNA: TGTGCCAGCAGCATTGCGGCGGGAGGTTATGCCGGGGAGCTGTTTTTT.

V usage is TRBV27 and J usage is TRBJ2-5, with TRBD1 matching 7 bases. J gave up 5 bases and V 8 bases, and 14 bases lay outside the gene matches. This CDR3 region has 15 residues. Germline CDR1 is MNHEY and CDR2 is SMNVEV (reference sequence). The DNA of the CDR3 is TGTGCCAGCCGAACGGGACAGTTACTAATGGAGACCCAGTACTTC. Translating it yields CASRTGQLLMETQYF.

The CDR3 here is CASSPGTGERGYTF. CDR3 nucleotides: TGTGCCAGCAGCCCAGGGACAGGGGAGAGGGGCTACACCTTC. This chain joins TRBV7-3 and TRBJ1-2, with TRBD1 identical over 10 bases. V lost 5 bases and J lost 8; bases outside the gene matches: 8. CDR1 is SGHTA and CDR2 is FQGTGA in the germline V gene. CDR3 length equals 14 residues.

V usage is TRBV7-3 and J usage is TRBJ2-7; D perhaps matches TRBD2 (6 bases). Germline CDR1 reads SGHTA; CDR2 reads FQGTGA. The V end lost 5 bases, the J end lost 2 bases, and 34 bases lay between the germline ends. The length of the CDR3 is 21 residues. CDR3 protein: CASSPPLDSGGQLWCPYEQYF. CDR3 DNA: TGTGCCAGCAGCCCTCCCTTGGATAGCGGAGGCCAATTATGGTGTCCCTACGAGCAGTACTTC.

The CDR3 DNA reads as TGTGCCAGCAGGAGGACTGAACTTAGCAATCAGCCCCAGCATTTT. It codes for CASRRTELSNQPQHF. This chain uses TRBV6-5 with TRBJ1-5; no clear D gene. V lost 6 bases and J 0 bases, leaving 12 bases between the germline ends. The CDR3 has 15 residues. Looked up from germline, CDR1 is MNHEY and CDR2 is SVGAGI.

This clone has just a few counts. This chain uses TRBV1 with TRBJ2-2. TRBV1 is labeled a pseudogene. This CDR3 comprises 13 residues. CDR3 nucleotides: TGCACCAGCGGGGGTGGGAACACCGGGGAGCTGTTTTTT. Protein sequence: CTSGGGNTGELFF.